This T cell receptor beta chain was recovered during a study of early T cells in non-severe SARS-CoV-2 infection. Study summary: Chains were unpaired, as sequencing was done on bulk RNA from unsorted whole blood.

V shed 4 bases and J 4 bases; nucleotides not matched to a gene: 13. This CDR3 is 17 amino acids long. CDR1 SGHNT and CDR2 YYREEE come from the germline V gene (reference sequence). Attached unique molecular identifiers marked individual cDNA molecules. TCRdb reprocessed the 5' RACE reads with MiXCR, giving one entry per CDR3 protein. Seen here are 50,000 to 85,000 distinct CDR3 sequences, roughly 9% observed once, and the top ten hold 3% to 3.5%. This clonotype was seen many times. The sequence was obtained from an adult who was a healthcare worker with PCR-confirmed SARS-CoV-2 infection or an uninfected control (not recorded which). This sequence joins TRBV5-4 and TRBJ1-3; 8 positions agree with TRBD1. The sequencing sample was made of whole blood. The DNA of the CDR3 is TGTGCCAGCAGCGGGCGACAGGGGCGGGCAGGAGGAAACACCATATATTTT. Encoded protein: CASSGRQGRAGGNTIYF.